This TCR beta chain comes out of a study of T cell responses to AZD1222 COVID-19 vaccine. Whole-study results and caveats: The donor cohort was predominantly white British with a female majority, and clonal diversity may have been underestimated.

Produced via immunoSEQ multiplex PCR; TCRdb's table is partial and in-frame only. The sample records fewer than 300,000 clones, just over 90% being singletons. CDR3 length equals 14 residues. The V gene's germline CDR1 is MNHEY and CDR2 SVGAGI. V was clipped by 8 bases and J by 8 bases, with 19 bases between them. About this clone itself: Its antigen is unknown.

This specimen consisted of peripheral blood, obtained on day 0 of AZD1222 vaccination. V is TRBV6-5 and J is TRBJ2-1, with TRBD2 as a possible D gene (6 bases). The TCR originated in an adult in good health. The CDR3 here is CASGRIGVADEQFF. CDR3 DNA: TGTGCCAGCGGGAGGATAGGGGTCGCGGATGAGCAGTTCTTC.